The source of this T cell receptor (beta chain) is a study of cytomegalovirus exposure and HLA in healthy donors. The protocol was immunoSEQ multiplex PCR, while the TCRdb copy is restricted to in-frame clones and leaves out a portion. In the table there are about 120,000 clones, about 90% of which are singletons. Study-wide results and limits: Both high specificity and high sensitivity reportedly marked the classifier's diagnosis of cytomegalovirus status. The authors enumerated over 150 TCR beta chains as linked to cytomegalovirus. Subsequent analysis revealed that first-cohort TCR clusters tended to co-occur in the 130 or so validation repertoires.

CDR1 and CDR2 (germline): ENHRY, SYGVKD. The V end lost 8 bases, the J end lost 5 bases, and 16 bases lay between the germline ends. This CDR3 is 14 amino acids long. In the case of this clone: Antigen specificity is unknown.

V gene TRBV10-3 combines with J gene TRBJ2-1; maybe TRBD1 (5 bases). The sequenced sample was PBMCs. The sequence came from a woman between 18 and 30 years old in good health and CMV-seronegative. This chain's CDR3 is CAIWAGQGHNEQFF. The CDR3 nucleotides read TGTGCCATCTGGGCAGGGCAGGGCCACAATGAGCAGTTCTTC.